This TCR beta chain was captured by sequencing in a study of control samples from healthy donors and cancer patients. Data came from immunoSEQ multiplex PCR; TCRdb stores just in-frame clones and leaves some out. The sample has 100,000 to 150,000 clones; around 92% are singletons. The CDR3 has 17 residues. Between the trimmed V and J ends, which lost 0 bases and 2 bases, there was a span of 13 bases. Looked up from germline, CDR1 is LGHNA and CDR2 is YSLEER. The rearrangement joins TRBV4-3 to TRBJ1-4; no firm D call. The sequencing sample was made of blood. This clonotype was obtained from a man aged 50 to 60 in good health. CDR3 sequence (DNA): TGCGCCAGCAGCCAAGATCTGGTAGGGATCACTAATGAAAAACTGTTTTTT. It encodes CASSQDLVGITNEKLFF.